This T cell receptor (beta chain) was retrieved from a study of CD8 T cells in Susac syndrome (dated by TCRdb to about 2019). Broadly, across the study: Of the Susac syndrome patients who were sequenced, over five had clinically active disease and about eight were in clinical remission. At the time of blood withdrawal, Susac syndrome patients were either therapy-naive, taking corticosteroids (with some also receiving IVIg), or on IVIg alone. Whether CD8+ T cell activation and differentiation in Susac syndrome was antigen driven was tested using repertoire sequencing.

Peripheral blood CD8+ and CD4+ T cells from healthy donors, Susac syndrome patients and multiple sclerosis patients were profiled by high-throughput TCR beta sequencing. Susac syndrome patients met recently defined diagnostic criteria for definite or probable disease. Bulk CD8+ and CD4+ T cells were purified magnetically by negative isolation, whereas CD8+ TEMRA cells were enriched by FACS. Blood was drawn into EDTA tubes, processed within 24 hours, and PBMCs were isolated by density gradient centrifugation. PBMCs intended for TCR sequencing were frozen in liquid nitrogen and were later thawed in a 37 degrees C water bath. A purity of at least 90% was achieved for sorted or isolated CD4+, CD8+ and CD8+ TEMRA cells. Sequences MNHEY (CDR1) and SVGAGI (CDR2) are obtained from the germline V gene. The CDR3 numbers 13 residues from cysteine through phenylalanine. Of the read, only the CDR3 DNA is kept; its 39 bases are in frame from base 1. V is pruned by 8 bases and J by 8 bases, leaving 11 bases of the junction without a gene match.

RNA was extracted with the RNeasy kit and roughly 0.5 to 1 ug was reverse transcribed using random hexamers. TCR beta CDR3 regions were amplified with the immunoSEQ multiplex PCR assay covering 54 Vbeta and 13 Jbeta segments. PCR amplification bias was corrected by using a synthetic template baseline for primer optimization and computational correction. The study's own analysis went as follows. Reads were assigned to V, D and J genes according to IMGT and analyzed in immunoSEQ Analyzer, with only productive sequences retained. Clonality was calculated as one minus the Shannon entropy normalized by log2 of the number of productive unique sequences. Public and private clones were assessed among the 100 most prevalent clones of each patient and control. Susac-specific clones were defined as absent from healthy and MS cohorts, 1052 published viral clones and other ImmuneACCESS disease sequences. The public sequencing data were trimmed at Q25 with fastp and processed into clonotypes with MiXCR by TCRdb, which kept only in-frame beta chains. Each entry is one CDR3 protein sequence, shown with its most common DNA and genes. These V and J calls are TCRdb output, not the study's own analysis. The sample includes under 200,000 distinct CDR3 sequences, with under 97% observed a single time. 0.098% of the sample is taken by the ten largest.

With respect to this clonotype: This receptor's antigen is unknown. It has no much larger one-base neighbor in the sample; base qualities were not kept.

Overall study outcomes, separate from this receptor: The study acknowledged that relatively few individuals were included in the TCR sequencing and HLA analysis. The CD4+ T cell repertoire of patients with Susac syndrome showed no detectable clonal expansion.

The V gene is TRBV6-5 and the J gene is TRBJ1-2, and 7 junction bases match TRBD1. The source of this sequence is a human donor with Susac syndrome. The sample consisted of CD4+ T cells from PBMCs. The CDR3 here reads CASSPATGPGYTF. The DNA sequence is TGTGCCAGCTCCCCCGCGACAGGGCCCGGCTACACCTTC.